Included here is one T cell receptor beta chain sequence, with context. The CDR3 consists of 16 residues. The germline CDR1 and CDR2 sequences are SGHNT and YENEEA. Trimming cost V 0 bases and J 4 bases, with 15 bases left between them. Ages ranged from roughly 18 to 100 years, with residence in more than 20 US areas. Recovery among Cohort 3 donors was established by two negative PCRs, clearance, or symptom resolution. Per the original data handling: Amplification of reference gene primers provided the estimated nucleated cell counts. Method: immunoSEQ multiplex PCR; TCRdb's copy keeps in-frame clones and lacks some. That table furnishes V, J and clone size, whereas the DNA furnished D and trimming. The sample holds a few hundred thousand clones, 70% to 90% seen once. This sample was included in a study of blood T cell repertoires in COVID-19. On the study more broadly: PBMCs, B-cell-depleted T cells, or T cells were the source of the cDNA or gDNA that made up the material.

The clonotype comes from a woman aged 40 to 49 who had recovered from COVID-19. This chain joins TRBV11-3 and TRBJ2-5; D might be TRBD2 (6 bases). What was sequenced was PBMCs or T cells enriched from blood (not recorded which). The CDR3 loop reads CASSLDPAVGGETQYF. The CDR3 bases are TGTGCCAGCAGCTTAGATCCAGCGGTGGGAGGAGAGACCCAGTACTTC.